The clone carrying this TCR beta chain was detected many times. Its specificity is unknown. This entry belongs to a study of regulatory T cells in long-lasting Graves disease. This CDR3 comprises 17 residues. Germline CDR1 is SGHTA and CDR2 is FQGNSA. J was trimmed by 5 bases and V by 3 bases; bases with no gene match: 15. The time point denotes: newly diagnosed GD, antithyroid drugs for less than 3 months. From RNA extracted from PBMCs, the TCR library was made. The authors diagnosed Graves' disease using American Thyroid Association guidelines. Overall study results and limits: Patients with persistent Graves' had lower TCR diversity than newly diagnosed patients.

Building the TCR beta libraries relied on iRepertoire HTBI primers, and CDR3 regions underwent Arm-PCR. Original analysis: Throughout the samples, researchers identified 60 to 70 TRBV and approximately 14 TRBJ segments. Each CDR3 protein gets one entry after TCRdb re-called the multiplex PCR reads with MiXCR. TCRdb, not the authors, supplied the V and J calls. Among a few hundred thousand distinct CDR3 sequences listed, 20% to 25% were seen once. The origin of this receptor is a female donor with Graves disease. Sequenced here: peripheral blood mononuclear cells (PBMCs), sampled at new diagnosis, from a patient treated with antithyroid drugs. This rearrangement joins TRBV7-2 to TRBJ2-5; 7 bases fit TRBD1. The CDR3 spells CASSFGLTGIQGETQYF. The CDR3 DNA follows: TGTGCCAGCAGCTTCGGTCTAACGGGGATACAGGGGGAGACCCAGTACTTC.